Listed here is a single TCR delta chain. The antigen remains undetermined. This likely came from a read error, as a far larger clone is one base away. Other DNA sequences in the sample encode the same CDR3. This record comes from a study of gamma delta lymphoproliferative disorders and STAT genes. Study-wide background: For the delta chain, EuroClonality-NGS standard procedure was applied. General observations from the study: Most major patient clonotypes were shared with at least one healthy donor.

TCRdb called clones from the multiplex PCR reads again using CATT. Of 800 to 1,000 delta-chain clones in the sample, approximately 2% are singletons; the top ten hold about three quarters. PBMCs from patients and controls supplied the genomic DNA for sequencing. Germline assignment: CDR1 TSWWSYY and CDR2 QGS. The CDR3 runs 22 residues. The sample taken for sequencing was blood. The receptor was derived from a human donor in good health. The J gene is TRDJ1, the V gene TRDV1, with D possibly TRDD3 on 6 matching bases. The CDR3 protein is CALGEASHEFKPWNLGSDKLIF. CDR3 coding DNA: TGTGCTCTTGGGGAGGCATCACACGAGTTTAAACCTTGGAATCTGGGGAGCGATAAGCTCATCTTT.